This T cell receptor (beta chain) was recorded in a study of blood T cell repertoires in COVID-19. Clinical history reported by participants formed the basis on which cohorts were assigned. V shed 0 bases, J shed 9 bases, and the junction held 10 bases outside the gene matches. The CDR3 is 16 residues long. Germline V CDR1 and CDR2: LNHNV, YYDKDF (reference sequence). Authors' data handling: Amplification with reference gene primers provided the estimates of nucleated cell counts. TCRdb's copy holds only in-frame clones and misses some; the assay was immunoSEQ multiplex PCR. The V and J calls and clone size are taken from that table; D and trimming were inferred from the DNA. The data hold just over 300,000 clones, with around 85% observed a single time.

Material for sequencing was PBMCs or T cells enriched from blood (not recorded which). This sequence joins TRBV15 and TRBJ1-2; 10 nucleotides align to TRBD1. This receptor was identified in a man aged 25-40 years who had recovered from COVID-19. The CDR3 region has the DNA TGTGCCACCAGCAGAGATCTCTTTGGGACAGGGGAGAGCTACACCTTC. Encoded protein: CATSRDLFGTGESYTF.